This T cell receptor beta chain originates from a study of shared clonotypes between healthy human individuals (dated by TCRdb to the early 2020s). Regarding the research as a whole: The cohort included a few men and a couple of women between 18 and 49 years of age. For each donor, CD4 naive and CD4 memory were each run on three plates, CD8 naive on two plates, and CD8 memory on one plate. Blood TCR repertoires of a handful of healthy adults were deeply sequenced to estimate repertoire size and the extent of clonotype sharing between individuals. Libraries were prepared and TCR repertoires were sequenced by different laboratories using diverse techniques, in order to increase sequencing depth and limit assay-specific biases. Each donor's leukapheresis produced roughly between roughly 0.9 and 9 billion PBMCs. Findings and caveats that apply to the study as a whole: Naive subsets generally had larger estimated clonotype richness than memory subsets did. Even with the large sequencing depth, rarefaction of the sorted-subset datasets indicated that sequencing was incomplete. Compared with non-shared clonotypes, clonotypes shared by all four sorted-subset donors had higher generation probabilities. Pairwise subsampling indicated that sequencing depth was expected to affect the degree of clonotype sharing among donors. Sampling was restricted to blood, and TCR repertoires in tissues likely differ from the TCR repertoires found in blood. Sharing across a handful of donors was observed for about 5% of naive CD4, about 4% of naive CD8, 2% to 2.5% of memory CD4, and less than 0.45% of memory CD8 clonotypes. Because the study included a small number of donors, the genetic and exposure-history diversity represented was limited.

At the junction V is shortened by 6 bases and J by 6 bases; bases outside the gene matches: 3. The CDR1 and CDR2 encoded by the germline V gene are MNHNS and SASEGT. The CDR3 has 13 amino acids, counting the end cysteine and phenylalanine. Kept here is only the CDR3 DNA, which spans 39 bases and is read in frame from base 1. Healthy HIV-negative adults with no recently reported acute infections or vaccinations were included as donors. All donors were Caucasian adults living in Nashville, Tennessee, USA. Magnetic negative selection was used to enrich CD4+ T cells, after which naive cells were positively selected on CD45RA and the negative fraction became the memory subset. Blood was obtained by leukapheresis, after which PBMCs were separated by Ficoll-Histopaque density gradient centrifugation and cryopreserved in liquid nitrogen vapor phase. Purity and quantity of every magnetically sorted T cell population were checked by analytical flow cytometry. From each sorted fraction, genomic DNA was isolated and quantified by UV absorbance on a Nanodrop 2000c.

Using the deep immunoSEQ assay, multiplex PCR amplified TCR CDR3 regions from genomic DNA. Extracted genomic DNA from each cell subset was spread evenly across all wells of several immunoSEQ 96-well plates, with each plate serving as a replicate. For sorted subsets, each replicate PCR was loaded with 200 to 250 ng genomic DNA, equivalent to about 33,000 T cell genomes. The purified libraries were quantified using a Qubit 3.0 fluorometer, sized with a Bioanalyzer 2100, and then quantified again using the KAPA Library Quantification kit. Each immunoSEQ 96-well plate was sequenced on its own single-read 150-cycle Illumina NextSeq 550 flow cell. As for the authors' bioinformatics: Because the immunoSEQ output held only junctional sequences and lacked quality scores, the filtering could not match the filtering applied to full-length reads. To assign V/J genes and CDR3, sequences were annotated using PyIR, a Python wrapper for IgBLAST v1.9, with IMGT germline references. Reads were removed for weak V/J assignments (E-value above 1e-6), missing CDR3, stop codons, out-of-frame junctions, or ambiguous translated residues. V3J clonotypes were defined as sequences sharing an identical inferred V gene, J gene, and CDR3 amino acid sequence. Percentage overlap between repertoires was computed as shared unique clonotypes divided by the size of the smaller repertoire. Repertoire richness was assessed with RTK rarefaction, the Chao1 estimator, and Recon v2.1 estimates of unobserved clonotypes. OLGA was used to compute generation probabilities for all TCRbeta clonotypes that the gDNA method yielded from a handful of donors. Held by TCRdb, this immuneACCESS table contains in-frame sequences only and omits some clones. Under half of the omission traces to an unresolved V gene where checked; the cause of the rest is unknown. V, J and clone size are taken as reported in that table, and D and trimming were inferred from the DNA itself. In all, the sample holds 850,000 to 1,200,000 clones, and roughly 80% of those were seen once. The ten largest clones capture approximately 1.5% of the sample.

For this clone: The antigen it binds to is not known. Base qualities are missing; no much larger clone stands one base away.

The TCR sequence derives from a young man in good health. Recombination joined TRBV6-1 with TRBJ2-2; 8 junctional bases match TRBD2. The material sequenced was memory CD4+ T cells sorted from blood. The sample's cell subset or site, from its label and the paper: CD45RA-negative fraction. Here is the DNA: TGTGCCAGCAGGACAGCGGGGGCCGGGGAGCTGTTTTTT. Its protein product is CASRTAGAGELFF.